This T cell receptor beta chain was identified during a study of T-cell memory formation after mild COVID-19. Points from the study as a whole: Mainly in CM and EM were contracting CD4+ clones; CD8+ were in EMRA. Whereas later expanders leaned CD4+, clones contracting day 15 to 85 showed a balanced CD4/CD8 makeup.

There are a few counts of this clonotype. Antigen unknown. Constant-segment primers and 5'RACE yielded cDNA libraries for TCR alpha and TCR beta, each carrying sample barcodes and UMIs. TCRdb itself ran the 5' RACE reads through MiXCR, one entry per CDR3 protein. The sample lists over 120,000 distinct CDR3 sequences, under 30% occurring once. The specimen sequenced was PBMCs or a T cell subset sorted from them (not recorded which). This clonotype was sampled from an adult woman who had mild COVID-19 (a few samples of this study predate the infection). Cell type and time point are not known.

CDR3 in amino acids: CASSSSGIQETQYF. CDR3 nucleotide sequence: TGTGCCAGCAGCAGCTCTGGGATCCAAGAGACCCAGTACTTC. The V gene is TRBV7-6, the J gene TRBJ2-5; D call uncertain. The V end lost 5 bases, the J end lost 1 base, and 11 bases lay between the germline ends. This CDR3 comprises 14 residues. Germline CDR1 and CDR2: SGHVS and FNYEAQ.